This T cell receptor beta chain was sequenced for a study of Ad26.COV2.S vaccination and SARS-CoV-2 variants. About the study: Recipients of Ad26.COV2.S got it intramuscularly, once or twice 56 days apart. Whole-study findings and limits: The TCR breadth and depth analyses may have produced an underestimate of total T cell responses. The study found higher spike-specific TCR breadth in vaccine than placebo recipients.

Indicated treatment: roughly 18 received Ad26.COV2.S at low or high dose, single or two shots; about five received placebo; per-sample allocation not given. Sampling was performed 63 days after the first vaccine or placebo injection. Donation came from an adult in Boston who was aged 18-55 years. Points on this clone: Its target is not known.

V lost 0 bases, J lost 3 bases, and 3 bases stayed unmatched. The CDR3 sequence is 15 residues long. Per germline, CDR1 ENHRY and CDR2 SYGVKD. Repertoires were generated with immunoSEQ multiplex PCR, while TCRdb's copy carries only in-frame clones and drops some. The sample lists a few hundred thousand clones, 87% occurring once. The chain recombines TRBV10-3 with TRBJ1-1, with TRBD1 matching over 8 bases. This receptor was taken from a person between 18 and 59 years old who received the Ad26.COV2.S COVID-19 vaccine or a placebo. The material was peripheral blood, obtained in a trial of Ad26.COV2.S vaccine versus placebo. CDR3 sequence (DNA): TGTGCCATCAGTGAGTCTCAGGGGGCTTACACTGAAGCTTTCTTT. Translating gives CAISESQGAYTEAFF.